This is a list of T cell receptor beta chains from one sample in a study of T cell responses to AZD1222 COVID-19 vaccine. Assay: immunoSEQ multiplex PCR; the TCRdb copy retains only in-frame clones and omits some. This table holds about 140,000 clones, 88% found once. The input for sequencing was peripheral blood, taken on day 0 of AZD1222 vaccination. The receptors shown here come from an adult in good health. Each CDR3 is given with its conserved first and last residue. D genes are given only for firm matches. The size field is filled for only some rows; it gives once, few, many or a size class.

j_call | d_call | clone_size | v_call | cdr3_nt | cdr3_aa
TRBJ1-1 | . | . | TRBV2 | TGTGCCACAACACTGAATACTGAAGCTTTCTTT | CATTLNTEAFF
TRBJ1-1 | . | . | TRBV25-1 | TGTGCCAGCAGTGCCATAGACAGAACTCATGAAGCTTTCTTT | CASSAIDRTHEAFF
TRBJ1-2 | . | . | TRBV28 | TGTGCCAGCACCTCCCCGGGGAACTATGGCTACACCTTC | CASTSPGNYGYTF
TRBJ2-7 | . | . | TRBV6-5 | TGTGCCAGCAGTTACGAGGGAGCGCGTCCCTACGAGCAGTACTTC | CASSYEGARPYEQYF
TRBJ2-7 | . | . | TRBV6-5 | TGTGCCAGCAGCGCTGGGACGGGGAGCTCCTACGAGCAGTACTTC | CASSAGTGSSYEQYF
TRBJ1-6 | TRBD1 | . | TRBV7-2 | TGTGCCAGCAGCTCGCTCGGGACAGGCGAAAGTTCACCCCTCCACTTT | CASSSLGTGESSPLHF
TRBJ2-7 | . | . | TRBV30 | TGTGCCTGGAGTGTTGGGGAAACCTACGAGCAGTACTTC | CAWSVGETYEQYF
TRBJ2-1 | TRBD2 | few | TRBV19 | TGTGCCAGTAGTATAGGGACTAGCGGGTACAATGAGCAGTTCTTC | CASSIGTSGYNEQFF
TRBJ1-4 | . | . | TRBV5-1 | TGCGCCAGCAGCTTGACGGCAGTAAATGAAAAACTGTTTTTT | CASSLTAVNEKLFF
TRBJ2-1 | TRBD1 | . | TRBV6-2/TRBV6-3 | TGTGCCAGCAGTTACCCCCCGGGACAGGGGGCCCCGAATGAGCAGTTCTTC | CASSYPPGQGAPNEQFF
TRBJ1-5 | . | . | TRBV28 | TGTGCCAGTAGACAGAGCAATCAGCCCCAGCATTTT | CASRQSNQPQHF
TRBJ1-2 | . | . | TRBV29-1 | TGCAGCGTAGCAGGGGATCCCAACTATGGCTACACCTTC | CSVAGDPNYGYTF
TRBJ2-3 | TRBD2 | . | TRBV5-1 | TGCGCCAGCAGGTCTACGGCCATGGCGGGAGGGCCAACTGATACGCAGTATTTT | CASRSTAMAGGPTDTQYF
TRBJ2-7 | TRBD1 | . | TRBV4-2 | TGTGCCAGCAGCCAAGGTGAGGGGACAGGGATTAACGAGCAGTACTTC | CASSQGEGTGINEQYF
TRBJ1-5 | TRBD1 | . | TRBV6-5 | TGTGCCAGCAGCCGGACAGGGGCTAGCAATCAGCCCCAGCATTTT | CASSRTGASNQPQHF
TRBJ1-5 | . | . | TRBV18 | TGTGCCAGCTCACCACCAGGGCAGCCCCAGCATTTT | CASSPPGQPQHF
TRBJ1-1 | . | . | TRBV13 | TGTGCCAGCACAGGAGACATGAACACTGAAGCTTTCTTT | CASTGDMNTEAFF
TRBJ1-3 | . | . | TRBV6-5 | TGTGCCAGCAGGTCCGGGCACACCTCTGGAAACACCATATATTTT | CASRSGHTSGNTIYF
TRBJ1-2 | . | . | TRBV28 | TGTGCCAGCAGCGACCCCGGGGCGAACTATGGCTACACCTTC | CASSDPGANYGYTF
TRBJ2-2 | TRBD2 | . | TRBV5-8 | TGTGCCAGCAGCTTGGGTAGCGGGCAGAACACCGGGGAGCTGTTTTTT | CASSLGSGQNTGELFF
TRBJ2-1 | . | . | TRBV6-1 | TGTGCCAGCTGTGAACGGGAGCGGTACAATGAGCAGTTCTTC | CASCERERYNEQFF
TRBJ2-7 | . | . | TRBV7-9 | TGTGCCAGCAGCTTAGCAGGGCACCACGAGCAGTACTTC | CASSLAGHHEQYF
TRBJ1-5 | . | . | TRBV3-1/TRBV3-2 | TGTGCCAGCAGCCCCGGGACTGGGGCGTTGGCGCCCCAGCATTTT | CASSPGTGALAPQHF
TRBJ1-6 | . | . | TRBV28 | TGTGCCAGCAGTTCTACGGGGCCGTTTAATTCACCCCTCCACTTT | CASSSTGPFNSPLHF
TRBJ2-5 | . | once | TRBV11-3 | TGTGCCAGCAGTTATGGGCGGGGACGAGGTGAAAAAGAGACCCAGTACTTC | CASSYGRGRGEKETQYF
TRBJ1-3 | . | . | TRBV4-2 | TGTGCCAGCAGCCAGGCAACCTCTGGAAACACCATATATTTT | CASSQATSGNTIYF
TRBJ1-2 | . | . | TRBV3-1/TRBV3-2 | TGTGCCAGCAGCCCGCAGGGGAACTATGGCTACACCTTC | CASSPQGNYGYTF
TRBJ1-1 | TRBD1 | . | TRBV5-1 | TGCGCCAGCAGATGGGGACAGGGGGGAGTAGGCACTGAAGCTTTCTTT | CASRWGQGGVGTEAFF
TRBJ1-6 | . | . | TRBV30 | TGTGCCTGGAGTTTTGGGACCATCAATTCACCCCTCCACTTT | CAWSFGTINSPLHF
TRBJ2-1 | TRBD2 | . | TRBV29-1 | TGCAGCGTCGCAAGGACTAGCGGGAAAAATGAGCAGTTCTTC | CSVARTSGKNEQFF
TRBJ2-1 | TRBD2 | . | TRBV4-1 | TGCGCCAGCCACCCCAGTCCGCCTAGCGGCCCTAGCTCCTACAATGAGCAGTTCTTC | CASHPSPPSGPSSYNEQFF
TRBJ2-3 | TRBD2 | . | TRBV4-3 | TGCGCCAGCAGCCAAGAGGGGACTAGCGGGGGCCCCGGCACAACAGATACGCAGTATTTT | CASSQEGTSGGPGTTDTQYF
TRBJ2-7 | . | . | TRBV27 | TGTGCCAGCAGTCTGCTTTCGACCTACGAGCAGTACTTC | CASSLLSTYEQYF
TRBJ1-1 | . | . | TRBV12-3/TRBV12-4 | TGTGCCAGCGGGTGGGGAAGTAACACTGAAGCTTTCTTT | CASGWGSNTEAFF
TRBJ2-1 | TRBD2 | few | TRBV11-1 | TGTGCCAGCAGCTTAGGGACTAGCGGGAGCAATGAGCAGTTCTTC | CASSLGTSGSNEQFF
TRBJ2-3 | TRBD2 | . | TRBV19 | TGTGCCAGTAGTAGCGGGAGTAGCACAGATACGCAGTATTTT | CASSSGSSTDTQYF
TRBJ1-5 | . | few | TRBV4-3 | TGCGCCAGCAGCCAAGATTTGGATCAGCCCCAGCATTTT | CASSQDLDQPQHF
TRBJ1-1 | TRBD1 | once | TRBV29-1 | TGCAGCGCCTTTGGACAGGCGAACACTGAAGCTTTCTTT | CSAFGQANTEAFF
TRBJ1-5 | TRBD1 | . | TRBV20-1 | TGCAGTGCTAGTACAGGGGGCTGGAATCAGCCCCAGCATTTT | CSASTGGWNQPQHF
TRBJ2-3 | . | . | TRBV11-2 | TGTGCCAGCAGCCCCTCGACGACAGATACGCAGTATTTT | CASSPSTTDTQYF
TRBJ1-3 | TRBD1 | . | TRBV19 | TGTGCCAGTAGTAGTGGACAGGCTTCTGGAAACACCATATATTTT | CASSSGQASGNTIYF
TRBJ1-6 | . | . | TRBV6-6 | TGTGCCAGCAGTTACTTCGCGGGCAGGGGAGGATCACCCCTCCACTTT | CASSYFAGRGGSPLHF
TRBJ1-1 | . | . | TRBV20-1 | TGCAGTGCTAGTGGGGACAAGCAAGCTTTCTTT | CSASGDKQAFF
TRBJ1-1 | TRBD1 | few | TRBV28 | TGTGCCAGCAGTTCGGGGACAGTCCAGTTAGGAACTGAAGCTTTCTTT | CASSSGTVQLGTEAFF
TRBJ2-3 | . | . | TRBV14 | TGTGCCAGCAGCCCCGGGACCTGGGCGGATACGCAGTATTTT | CASSPGTWADTQYF
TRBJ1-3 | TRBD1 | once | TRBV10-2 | TGCGCCAGCAGTGAGTTTTCGATGGGACAGGGATATGGAAACACCATATATTTT | CASSEFSMGQGYGNTIYF
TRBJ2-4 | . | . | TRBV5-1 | TGCGCCAGCAGCGGGGACCAACTCGGGTCTGGTAGCATTCAGTACTTC | CASSGDQLGSGSIQYF
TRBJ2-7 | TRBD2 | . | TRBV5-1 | TGCGCCAGCAGCTTGGCTGGGGGAGGGGCGGAGACCTACGAGCAGTACTTC | CASSLAGGGAETYEQYF
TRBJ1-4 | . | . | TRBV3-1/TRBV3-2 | TGTGCCAGCGGTGAACCTCAGGACAGTCAAAATGAAAAACTGTTTTTT | CASGEPQDSQNEKLFF
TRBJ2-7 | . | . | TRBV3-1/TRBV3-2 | TGTGCCAGCAGCCTGAGGGTAAAGTGGTACGAGCAGTACTTC | CASSLRVKWYEQYF
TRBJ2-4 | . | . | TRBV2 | TGTGCCAGCAGCGGACAGTCGATCTACGCCAAAAACATTCAGTACTTC | CASSGQSIYAKNIQYF
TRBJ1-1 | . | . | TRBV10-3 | TGTGCCATCAGTGAAGGGTACCAGAACACTGAAGCTTTCTTT | CAISEGYQNTEAFF
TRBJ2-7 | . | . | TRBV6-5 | TGTGCCTCTAGGGGGGATATCCGGGAGCAGTACTTC | CASRGDIREQYF
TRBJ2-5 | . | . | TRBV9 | TGTGCCAGCAGCGGGGAGACCCAGTACTTC | CASSGETQYF
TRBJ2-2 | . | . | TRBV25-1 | TGTGCAACGACAGGTCTCACCGGGGAGCTGTTTTTT | CATTGLTGELFF
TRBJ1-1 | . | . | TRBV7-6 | TGTGCCAGCAGCTTAGTGGTAAAGGCTGAAGCTTTCTTT | CASSLVVKAEAFF
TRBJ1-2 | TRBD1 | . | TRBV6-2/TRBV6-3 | TGTGCCAGCAGTCCCCGACCGGGACAGGGCTTCGGCTACACCTTC | CASSPRPGQGFGYTF
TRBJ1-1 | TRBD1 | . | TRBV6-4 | TGTGCCAGCAGTCCGACAGGGAGGTTCACTGAAGCTTTCTTT | CASSPTGRFTEAFF
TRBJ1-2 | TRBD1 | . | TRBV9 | TGTGCCAGCAGCGTAGCCCCGGACAGGGGGCATGGCTACACCTTC | CASSVAPDRGHGYTF